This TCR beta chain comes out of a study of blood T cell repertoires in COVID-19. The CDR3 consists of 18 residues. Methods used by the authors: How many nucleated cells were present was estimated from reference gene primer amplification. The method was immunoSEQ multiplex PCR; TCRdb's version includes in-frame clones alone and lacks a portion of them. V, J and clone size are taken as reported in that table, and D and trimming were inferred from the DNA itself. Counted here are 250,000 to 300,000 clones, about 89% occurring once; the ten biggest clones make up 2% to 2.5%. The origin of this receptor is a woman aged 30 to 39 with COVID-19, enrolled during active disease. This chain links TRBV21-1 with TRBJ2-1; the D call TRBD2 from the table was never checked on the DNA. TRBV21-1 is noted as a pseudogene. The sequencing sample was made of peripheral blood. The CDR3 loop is CASSTGLARPLEINEQFF. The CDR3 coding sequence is TGTGCCAGCAGCACGGGACTAGCGCGACCACTGGAAATCAATGAGCAGTTCTTC.